These 20 T cell receptor beta chains were all obtained from the same sample, sequenced in a study of T-cell reconstitution after alpha-beta-depleted transplantation in children. The library targeted TCRbeta and was prepared with unique molecular identifiers. TCRdb passed the PCR reads through MiXCR, listing each CDR3 protein once. Of hundreds of thousands of distinct CDR3 sequences in the sample, 8% to 11% are singletons; the top ten hold 4%. The sequencing used PBMCs from the stem cell graft donor, collected from the stem cell graft. The source of these receptors is a human donor who donated a stem cell graft to a child with acute myeloid leukemia.

This clonotype appeared a few times. The chain uses TRBV4-2 and TRBJ1-1; D might be TRBD1 (6 bases). Deletions cut 0 bases from V and 7 bases from J, with 15 bases between. Germline V gene lookup returns CDR1 LGHNA and CDR2 YNFKEQ. This CDR3 is 15 amino acids long. This chain's CDR3 is CASSQDLMVQGEAFF. CDR3 DNA: TGTGCCAGCAGCCAAGATTTAATGGTACAGGGTGAAGCTTTCTTT.

This clonotype was detected only a few times. The J gene is TRBJ2-1, the V gene TRBV24-1, with 9 bases fitting TRBD2. Germline V CDR1 and CDR2: KGHDR, SFDVKD. The CDR3 is made up of 17 amino acids. V shed 4 bases and J 3 bases; nucleotides not matched to a gene: 9. Here the CDR3 reads CATSDPVAGVYYNEQFF. CDR3 sequence (DNA): TGTGCCACCAGTGACCCCGTAGCGGGAGTCTACTACAATGAGCAGTTCTTC.

This clonotype has at least ten counts. The genes are TRBV10-3 and TRBJ2-1, with 11 bases identical to TRBD2. Trimming took 0 bases from V and 6 from J; bases not matched to a gene: 7. The length of the CDR3 is 17 residues. Germline CDR1 ENHRY, CDR2 SYGVKD. CDR3 region: CAISESLLAGEGNEQFF. CDR3 bases: TGTGCCATCAGTGAGTCATTACTAGCGGGAGAGGGCAATGAGCAGTTCTTC.

This clonotype was counted many times. This CDR3 is CSASDRGHTGELFF. CDR3 coding DNA: TGCAGTGCTAGTGATAGGGGCCACACCGGGGAGCTGTTTTTT. V gene TRBV20-1 combines with J gene TRBJ2-2, with a possible D match to TRBD1 (5 bases). V dropped 3 bases and J dropped 3 bases, with 11 bases sitting between them. The CDR3 spans 14 residues. From germline, CDR1 is DFQATT and CDR2 SNEGSKA (reference sequence).

This clonotype turned up a few times. The chain uses TRBV20-1 and TRBJ2-4; a weak D match, TRBD2 (6 bases). There are 15 residues in the CDR3. From germline, CDR1 is DFQATT and CDR2 SNEGSKA (reference sequence). V lost 1 base to trimming and J lost 6 bases, with 16 bases between them. DNA of the CDR3: TGCAGTGCTAGAGGCCCGGAGCTAGCGACAAACATTCAGTACTTC. This codes for CSARGPELATNIQYF.

This clonotype was counted between two and nine times. This chain uses TRBV9 with TRBJ2-7, with 9 nucleotides matching TRBD1. CDR1 is SGDLS, CDR2 YYNGEE, per germline. There are 15 residues in the CDR3. Trimming at V came to 0 bases and at J to 5 bases, leaving 6 bases not matched to a gene. The CDR3 DNA reads TGTGCCAGCAGCGTAGGGGGACAGGGCTTGAACGAGCAGTACTTC. Translated: CASSVGGQGLNEQYF.

The chain uses TRBV5-1 and TRBJ2-1, with TRBD2 identical over 7 bases. The trim removed 0 bases at V and 6 bases at J, leaving 6 bases unmatched. Germline V lookup: CDR1 SGHRS, CDR2 YFSETQ. This CDR3 comprises 15 residues. CDR3 sequence: CASSLAGEGPNEQFF. The CDR3 nucleotides read TGCGCCAGCAGCTTGGCCGGGGAGGGGCCCAATGAGCAGTTCTTC.

The sample holds a few counts of this clonotype. As DNA, the CDR3 is TGTGCCAGCTCACCGAAATGGGACAGGGGCGAAAAACTGTTTTTT. Protein sequence: CASSPKWDRGEKLFF. The chain joins TRBV18 to TRBJ1-4; 10 bases agree with TRBD1. The J segment lost 8 bases and the V segment lost 3 bases, leaving 6 bases of the junction unmatched. This CDR3 region has 15 residues. Germline V gene sequence: CDR1 KGHSH, CDR2 LQKENI.

The V and J genes are TRBV28 and TRBJ2-7, with a weak D call TRBD2 (6 bases). The germline V gene encodes CDR1 MDHEN and CDR2 SYDVKM. CDR3 length: 12 residues. Trimming removed 7 bases at V and 2 bases at J, with 9 bases between. CDR3: CASIGTPYEQYF. As DNA, the CDR3 is TGTGCCAGCATAGGGACTCCCTACGAGCAGTACTTC.

This clonotype has a count of ten or more. V usage is TRBV20-1 and J usage is TRBJ2-7; D ambiguous. V shed 3 bases and J shed 6 bases, with 12 bases lying between them. The CDR3 extends over 12 amino acids. The germline V gene encodes CDR1 DFQATT and CDR2 SNEGSKA (reference sequence). The CDR3 DNA follows: TGCAGTGCTAGTTGGGTCTTGGGCGAGCAGTACTTC. Protein: CSASWVLGEQYF.

This clonotype has just a few counts. The rearrangement uses TRBV20-1 and TRBJ1-2, with 7 bases fitting TRBD1. Losses at the gene ends were 4 bases for V and 7 bases for J; bases not matched to a gene: 6. The CDR3 extends over 12 amino acids. Per germline, CDR1 DFQATT and CDR2 SNEGSKA (reference sequence). The CDR3 protein is CSATQGGGGYTF. The CDR3 DNA follows: TGCAGTGCTACCCAGGGGGGGGGTGGCTACACCTTC.

This clonotype turned up a few times. This chain joins TRBV9 and TRBJ2-4; a weak D match, TRBD2 (5 bases). Germline values: CDR1 SGDLS, CDR2 YYNGEE. The CDR3 totals 15 residues. Deletions cut 0 bases from V and 2 bases from J, with 9 bases between. The CDR3 DNA follows: TGTGCCAGCAGCGTAGTGATAGCGTCCAAAAACATTCAGTACTTC. Its translation: CASSVVIASKNIQYF.

The chain links TRBV5-1 to TRBJ1-1; D possibly corresponds to TRBD1 (6 bases). V was clipped by 4 bases and J by 0 bases, with 13 bases between them. The V gene's germline CDR1 is SGHRS and CDR2 YFSETQ. The CDR3 extends over 15 amino acids. The DNA for the CDR3 is TGCGCCAGCAGCCATGGACAGCTATTGAACACTGAAGCTTTCTTT. Translation gives CASSHGQLLNTEAFF.

This clonotype was counted a few times. This sequence joins TRBV29-1 and TRBJ2-3, with 9 bases identical to TRBD2. CDR1 is SQVTM and CDR2 is ANQGSEA in the germline V gene. The CDR3 totals 14 residues. With 2 bases clipped from V and 3 bases from J, the junction kept 3 bases outside the gene matches. The CDR3 DNA sequence: TGCAGCGTTGAACGGAGCGGGGGGACAGATACGCAGTATTTT. Translated, it gives CSVERSGGTDTQYF.

V usage is TRBV4-2 and J usage is TRBJ2-4, with D possibly matching TRBD2 (5 bases). V was clipped by 0 bases and J by 1 base, with 22 bases between them. Germline V CDR1 and CDR2: LGHNA, YNFKEQ. There are 20 residues in the CDR3. CDR3 in DNA: TGTGCCAGCAGCCAAGAAGCATATGGAGGATCCAAGGTGGCCAAAAACATTCAGTACTTC. It yields the protein CASSQEAYGGSKVAKNIQYF.

The V and J genes are TRBV4-3 and TRBJ1-1; 8 nucleotides agree with TRBD1. Germline CDR1 LGHNA, CDR2 YSLEER. V was clipped by 7 bases and J by 4 bases; unmatched bases: 5. This CDR3 has 13 residues. The CDR3 sequence is CASNDRGGTEAFF. The CDR3 bases are TGCGCCAGCAACGACAGGGGAGGCACTGAAGCTTTCTTT.

The gene calls are TRBV4-3 and TRBJ1-1; D is unresolved. Trimming pared 0 bases from V and 0 bases from J, leaving 8 bases between. In germline, CDR1 is LGHNA, CDR2 YSLEER. The CDR3 contains 15 residues. CDR3 in amino acids: CASSQDWSLNTEAFF. The CDR3 nucleotides read TGCGCCAGCAGCCAAGATTGGAGCTTGAACACTGAAGCTTTCTTT.

This clonotype was seen many times. V usage is TRBV29-1 and J usage is TRBJ2-3, with D possibly called TRBD1 or TRBD2 (7 bases each). The CDR3 contains 14 residues. From germline, CDR1 is SQVTM and CDR2 ANQGSEA. V was shortened by 5 bases and J by 4 bases, with 16 bases between the two germline ends. The CDR3 DNA reads as TGCAGCGTTCACAGGGGAGGGGGAGCAGATACGCAGTATTTT. As protein: CSVHRGGGADTQYF.

There are a few counts of this clonotype. The chain uses TRBV13 and TRBJ2-3, with 10 bases matching TRBD2. Germline values: CDR1 PRHDT, CDR2 FYEKMQ (reference sequence). This CDR3 is 17 amino acids long. J lost 5 bases, V lost 0 bases, and 8 bases had no gene match. CDR3 in DNA: TGTGCCAGCAGCTTAGGCCAAGCGGGAGGGTCTAGAGATACGCAGTATTTT. This translates into CASSLGQAGGSRDTQYF.

This chain joins TRBV29-1 and TRBJ2-7, with D possibly being TRBD1 or TRBD2 (5 bases each). Trimming removed 6 bases at V and 4 bases at J, with 16 bases between. The CDR3 is made up of 13 amino acids. The V gene's germline CDR1 is SQVTM and CDR2 ANQGSEA. CDR3 amino acids: CSVGDVSTYEQYF. DNA of the CDR3: TGCAGCGTGGGGGACGTTTCGACTTACGAGCAGTACTTC.